This is a list of T cell receptor beta chains from one sample in a study of blood T cell repertoires in COVID-19. Profiling relied on immunoSEQ multiplex PCR, and the TCRdb table lists in-frame clones only, not all of them. The sample shows 290,000 or so clones, about four fifths of them seen only once. Specimen: PBMCs or T cells enriched from blood (not recorded which). The receptors come from a man between 35 and 55 years old who had been exposed to COVID-19. CDR3s include the opening cysteine and the closing phenylalanine or tryptophan. Each record gives: V gene, clone size, D gene, J gene, CDR3 protein, CDR3 DNA. The D gene is left open where the match is weak. The listing skips clone size in some rows; elsewhere it reads once, few, many or a size class.

TRBV24-1	once	TRBD2	TRBJ2-1	CATRGGVINEQFF	TGTGCCACGAGGGGAGGGGTGATCAATGAGCAGTTCTTC
TRBV7-9	-	TRBD2	TRBJ2-5	CASSLTSGAETQYF	TGTGCCAGCAGCTTGACTAGCGGCGCGGAGACCCAGTACTTC
TRBV6-1	many	TRBD2	TRBJ2-5	CASMPSGGGETQYF	TGTGCCAGCATGCCCTCGGGAGGGGGTGAGACCCAGTACTTC
TRBV6-5	-	TRBD1	TRBJ1-1	CASLRGLGTEAFF	TGTGCCAGTCTCAGGGGGCTAGGCACTGAAGCTTTCTTT
TRBV9	-	-	TRBJ2-7	CASSVGPGLGYEQYF	TGTGCCAGCAGCGTAGGCCCGGGACTCGGGTACGAGCAGTACTTC
TRBV10-2	few	-	TRBJ1-2	CASSEPTGARGYTF	TGCGCCAGCAGTGAGCCTACTGGGGCTCGGGGCTACACCTTC
TRBV2	few	-	TRBJ2-7	CASSLQGSEQYF	TGTGCCAGCAGTCTACAGGGATCCGAGCAGTACTTC
TRBV10-2	-	TRBD1	TRBJ1-1	CASRGTGGVNTEAFF	TGCGCCAGCAGAGGCACAGGGGGTGTGAACACTGAAGCTTTCTTT
TRBV11-1	-	-	TRBJ1-6	CASSLVARNSPLHF	TGTGCCAGCAGCTTGGTAGCTCGGAATTCACCCCTCCACTTT
TRBV5-4	-	-	TRBJ1-1	CASTTGGDTEAFF	TGTGCCAGCACAACAGGCGGGGACACTGAAGCTTTCTTT
TRBV29-1	-	TRBD1	TRBJ1-2	CSVGYRGQGYTF	TGCAGCGTGGGGTACAGGGGGCAAGGCTACACCTTC
TRBV5-8	-	-	TRBJ1-5	CASTRRINQPQHF	TGTGCCAGCACGCGCAGGATAAATCAGCCCCAGCATTTT
TRBV19	few	TRBD2	TRBJ2-1	CASSPSGRGSNSYNEQFF	TGTGCCAGTAGTCCCAGCGGGAGGGGGTCGAACTCCTACAATGAGCAGTTCTTC
TRBV18	few	-	TRBJ1-2	CASSPDSARTSGYTF	TGTGCCAGCTCCCCGGACAGTGCCCGAACTAGTGGCTACACCTTC
TRBV10-2	-	-	TRBJ1-5	CASSPLGLGQPQHF	TGCGCCAGCAGTCCTTTGGGGCTTGGTCAGCCCCAGCATTTT
TRBV3-1/TRBV3-2	-	-	TRBJ1-1	CASSQARVTEAFF	TGTGCCAGCAGCCAAGCTCGGGTCACTGAAGCTTTCTTT
TRBV19	-	-	TRBJ1-6	CASRQTPVWSPLHF	TGTGCCAGTAGGCAGACACCGGTTTGGTCACCCCTCCACTTT
TRBV19	few	TRBD1	TRBJ2-3	CASSEDRWKVDTQYF	TGTGCCAGTAGCGAGGACAGGTGGAAGGTAGATACGCAGTATTTT
TRBV18	-	-	TRBJ2-3	CASSPGSGRSLDTQYF	TGTGCCAGCTCACCCGGGAGCGGCCGCTCCTTGGATACGCAGTATTTT
TRBV25-1	-	TRBD1	TRBJ2-5	CASSEYSKTGRETQYF	TGTGCCAGCAGTGAATATAGTAAGACAGGGCGAGAGACCCAGTACTTC
TRBV30	many	-	TRBJ2-7	CAWSVGGAGDEQYF	TGTGCCTGGAGTGTTGGGGGCGCGGGGGACGAGCAGTACTTC
TRBV9	-	-	TRBJ1-2	CASSPRGEVTGGYTF	TGTGCCAGCAGCCCCCGAGGGGAGGTAACGGGGGGCTACACCTTC
TRBV6-5	-	-	TRBJ1-1	CASSNRYYLTEAFF	TGTGCCAGCAGTAACAGGTACTATCTCACTGAAGCTTTCTTT
TRBV4-1	-	-	TRBJ2-5	CASRGGGGQETQYF	TGCGCCAGCAGGGGGGGAGGGGGACAAGAGACCCAGTACTTC
TRBV2	few	TRBD2	TRBJ2-7	CASSEERTSGYEQYF	TGTGCCAGCAGTGAAGAGAGGACTAGCGGCTACGAGCAGTACTTC
TRBV12-3/TRBV12-4	many	-	TRBJ2-7	CASSFSDSGEQYF	TGTGCCAGCAGTTTCTCGGACAGCGGAGAGCAGTACTTC
TRBV9	few	TRBD1	TRBJ2-7	CASSVGGTASYEQYF	TGTGCCAGCAGCGTAGGGGGGACAGCCTCCTACGAGCAGTACTTC
TRBV7-3	-	-	TRBJ2-3	CASSLPTGSTDTQYF	TGTGCCAGCAGCCTTCCCACCGGGTCCACAGATACGCAGTATTTT
TRBV19	-	TRBD2	TRBJ2-3	CASSIRLAGVQDTQYF	TGTGCCAGTAGTATCCGGCTAGCGGGAGTACAAGATACGCAGTATTTT
TRBV5-1	-	TRBD1	TRBJ1-1	CASSVDREDTEAFF	TGCGCCAGCAGCGTCGACAGGGAGGACACTGAAGCTTTCTTT
TRBV7-2	many	TRBD2	TRBJ2-1	CASSSSGRASDEQFF	TGTGCCAGCAGCTCTAGCGGGAGGGCAAGCGATGAGCAGTTCTTC
TRBV19	-	-	TRBJ2-3	CASSIWHNTDTQYF	TGTGCCAGTAGTATTTGGCACAATACAGATACGCAGTATTTT
TRBV19	-	TRBD1	TRBJ1-5	CASSRVEAGGKPQHF	TGTGCCAGTAGTAGGGTGGAGGCAGGGGGCAAGCCCCAGCATTTT
TRBV28	-	-	TRBJ2-3	CASRTPDTQYF	TGTGCCAGCAGGACTCCAGATACGCAGTATTTT
TRBV5-4	-	-	TRBJ1-1	CASSWRGFEEAEAFF	TGTGCCAGCAGCTGGCGCGGGTTTGAAGAGGCTGAAGCTTTCTTT
TRBV5-1	-	TRBD2	TRBJ2-1	CASSPGWGLAGASNEQFF	TGCGCCAGCAGCCCTGGATGGGGACTAGCGGGAGCTTCAAATGAGCAGTTCTTC
TRBV6-5	-	TRBD1	TRBJ1-2	CASSETGLGGYTF	TGTGCCAGCAGCGAGACAGGGTTAGGGGGCTACACCTTC
TRBV2	-	TRBD1	TRBJ1-2	CASSKTGTGGLLGYTF	TGTGCCAGCAGTAAAACCGGGACAGGGGGCCTCCTGGGCTACACCTTC
TRBV5-4	-	-	TRBJ1-3	CASSSAGRNTIYF	TGTGCCAGCAGCTCCGCGGGGCGAAACACCATATATTTT
TRBV29-1	-	TRBD1	TRBJ1-2	CSGGTGDGYTF	TGCAGCGGCGGGACAGGGGACGGCTACACCTTC
TRBV28	-	-	TRBJ2-1	CASSRSSAGSYNEQFF	TGTGCCAGCAGCCGATCGAGCGCGGGTTCATACAATGAGCAGTTCTTC
TRBV29-1	-	TRBD1	TRBJ2-7	CSVIRQGANPSEQYF	TGCAGCGTAATCCGACAGGGAGCTAACCCGAGCGAGCAGTACTTC
TRBV13	few	-	TRBJ2-1	CASSPDSSYNEQFF	TGTGCCAGCAGCCCGGACAGCTCCTACAATGAGCAGTTCTTC
TRBV29-1	-	TRBD1	TRBJ2-5	CSVEFPAGGLQETQYF	TGCAGCGTTGAATTCCCGGCAGGGGGTTTACAAGAGACCCAGTACTTC
TRBV29-1	-	TRBD1	TRBJ1-2	CSVGRTGYGYTF	TGCAGCGTGGGAAGGACAGGATATGGCTACACCTTC
TRBV5-4	few	TRBD1	TRBJ1-4	CASSLTGAGKLFF	TGTGCCAGCAGCTTGACAGGGGCTGGAAAACTGTTTTTT
TRBV9	-	-	TRBJ1-2	CASSVEPRGSYGYTF	TGTGCCAGCAGCGTAGAACCCAGGGGTTCATATGGCTACACCTTC
TRBV25-1	-	-	TRBJ2-5	CASSGTGHPGETQYF	TGTGCCAGCAGTGGGACGGGACACCCCGGGGAGACCCAGTACTTC
TRBV27	-	-	TRBJ1-1	CASLSSRLNTEAFF	TGTGCCAGCCTATCCTCCAGGCTGAACACTGAAGCTTTCTTT
TRBV11-2	-	-	TRBJ2-2	CASSRPPGDRAGELFF	TGTGCCAGCAGTCGTCCTCCGGGAGATAGGGCCGGGGAGCTGTTTTTT
TRBV28	-	TRBD1	TRBJ1-6	CATQGGGQGRSPLHF	TGTGCCACCCAAGGGGGGGGACAGGGACGTTCACCCCTCCACTTT
TRBV6-4	-	TRBD1	TRBJ1-4	CASSLSGTGSAVGFF	TGTGCCAGCAGCCTATCCGGGACAGGGTCCGCTGTCGGGTTTTTT
TRBV2	few	-	TRBJ2-7	CARGGSKQGNEQYF	TGTGCCAGAGGGGGTTCGAAACAGGGTAACGAGCAGTACTTC
TRBV29-1	-	-	TRBJ1-1	CSVVGGTRGTEAFF	TGCAGCGTTGTCGGGGGGACGCGAGGCACTGAAGCTTTCTTT
TRBV4-1	-	-	TRBJ2-7	CASSQDNVGGYEQYF	TGCGCCAGCAGCCAAGATAATGTCGGGGGTTACGAGCAGTACTTC
TRBV7-9	-	TRBD1	TRBJ1-1	CASSPGQGISTEAFF	TGTGCCAGCAGCCCGGGACAGGGGATTTCTACTGAAGCTTTCTTT